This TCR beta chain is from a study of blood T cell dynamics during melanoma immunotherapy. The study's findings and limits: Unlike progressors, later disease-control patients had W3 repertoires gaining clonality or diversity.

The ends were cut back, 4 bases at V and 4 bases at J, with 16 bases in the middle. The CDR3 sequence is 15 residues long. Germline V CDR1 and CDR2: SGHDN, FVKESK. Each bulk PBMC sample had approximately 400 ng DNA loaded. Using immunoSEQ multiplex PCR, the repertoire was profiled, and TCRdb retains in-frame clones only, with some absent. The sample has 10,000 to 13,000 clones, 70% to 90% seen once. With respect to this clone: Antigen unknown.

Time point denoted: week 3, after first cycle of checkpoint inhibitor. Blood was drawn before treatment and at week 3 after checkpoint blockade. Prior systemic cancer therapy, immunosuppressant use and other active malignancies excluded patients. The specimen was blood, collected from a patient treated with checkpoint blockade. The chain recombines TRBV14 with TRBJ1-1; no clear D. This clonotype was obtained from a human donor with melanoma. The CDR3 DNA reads TGTGCCAGCAGCCCTCAGGTCGGGGTGGGCACTGAAGCTTTCTTT. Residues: CASSPQVGVGTEAFF.